The entry below gives a single T cell receptor (beta chain) sequence along with its context. This sample stems from a study of monozygotic twins with inflammatory bowel disease. CDR3 size: 18 residues. The germline gives CDR1 MGHDK, CDR2 SYGVNS. No DNA is given; TCRdb re-called the 5' RACE reads and lists each CDR3 protein once. The table lists 300,000 to 400,000 distinct CDR3 sequences, with 2% to 2.5% in the top ten. The origin of this receptor is a human donor with ulcerative colitis or Crohn's disease, or a healthy co-twin of an affected twin (not recorded which). J is TRBJ2-1 and V is TRBV25-1; TCRdb picks TRBD1, but there is no DNA to check that call. The sequenced material came from blood. CDR3 loop: CASSENRKGDLSYNEQFF.